This T cell receptor (beta chain) was found in a study of cytomegalovirus exposure and HLA in healthy donors. This CDR3 comprises 14 residues. Germline CDR1 is SGHDT and CDR2 is YYEEEE. V lost 2 bases and J lost 1; bases outside the gene matches: 1. The PCR had 60 Vbeta and 13 Jbeta primers. The method was immunoSEQ multiplex PCR; TCRdb's version includes in-frame clones alone and lacks a portion of them. The table has 90,000 to 150,000 clones, 63% seen once. Though nominally healthy at sampling, donors likely had unrecorded immune exposures. The rearrangement uses TRBV5-6 and TRBJ2-5; TRBD2 agrees at 8 bases. This clonotype was sampled from a man in his forties or fifties in good health and CMV-seropositive. Sequences were obtained from PBMCs. The CDR3 region has the DNA TGTGCCAGCAGCTTTGGGACTAGCCAAGAGACCCAGTACTTC. This gives the protein CASSFGTSQETQYF.